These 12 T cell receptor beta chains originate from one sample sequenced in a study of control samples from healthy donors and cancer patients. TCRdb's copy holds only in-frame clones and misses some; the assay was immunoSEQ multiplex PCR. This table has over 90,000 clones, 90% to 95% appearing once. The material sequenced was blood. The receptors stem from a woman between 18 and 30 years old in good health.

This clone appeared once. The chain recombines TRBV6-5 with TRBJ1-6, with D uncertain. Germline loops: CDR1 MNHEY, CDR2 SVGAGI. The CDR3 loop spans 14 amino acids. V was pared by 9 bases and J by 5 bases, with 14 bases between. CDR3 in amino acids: CASLGRANNSPLHF. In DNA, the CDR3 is TGTGCCAGTTTGGGCCGCGCAAATAATTCACCCCTCCACTTT.

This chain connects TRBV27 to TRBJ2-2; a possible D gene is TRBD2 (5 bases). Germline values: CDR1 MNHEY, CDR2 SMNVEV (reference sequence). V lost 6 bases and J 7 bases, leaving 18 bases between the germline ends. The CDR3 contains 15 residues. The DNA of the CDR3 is TGTGCCAGCAGCCGGACTCAAACCCGGAGCGGGGAGCTGTTTTTT. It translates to CASSRTQTRSGELFF.

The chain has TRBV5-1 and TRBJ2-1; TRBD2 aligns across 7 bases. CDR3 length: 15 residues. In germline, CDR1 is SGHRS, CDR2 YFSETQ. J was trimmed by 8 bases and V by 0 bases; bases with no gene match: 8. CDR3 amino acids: CASSLVRSREDEQFF. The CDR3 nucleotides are TGCGCCAGCAGCTTGGTCCGGTCTCGGGAGGATGAGCAGTTCTTC.

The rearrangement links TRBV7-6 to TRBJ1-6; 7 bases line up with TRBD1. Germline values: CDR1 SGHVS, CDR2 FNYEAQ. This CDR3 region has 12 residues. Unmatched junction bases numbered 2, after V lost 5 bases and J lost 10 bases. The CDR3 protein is CASSDRDSPLHF. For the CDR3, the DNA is TGTGCCAGCAGCGACAGGGACTCACCCCTCCACTTT.

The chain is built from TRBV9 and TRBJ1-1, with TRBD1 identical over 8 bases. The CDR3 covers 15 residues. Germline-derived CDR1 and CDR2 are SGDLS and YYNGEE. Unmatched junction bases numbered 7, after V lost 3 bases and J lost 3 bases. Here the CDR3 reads CASSAVQGAYTEAFF. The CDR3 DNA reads TGTGCCAGCAGCGCAGTCCAGGGGGCCTACACTGAAGCTTTCTTT. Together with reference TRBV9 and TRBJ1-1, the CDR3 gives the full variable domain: DSGVTQTPKHLITATGQRVTLRCSPRSGDLSVYWYQQSLDQGLQFLIQYYNGEERAKGNILERFSAQQFPDLHSELNLSSLELGDSALYFCASSAVQGAYTEAFFGQGTRLTVV.

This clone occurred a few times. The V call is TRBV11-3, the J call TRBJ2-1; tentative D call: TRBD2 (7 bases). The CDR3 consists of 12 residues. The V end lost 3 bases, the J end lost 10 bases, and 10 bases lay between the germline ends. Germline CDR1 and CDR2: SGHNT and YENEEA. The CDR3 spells CASSFSGTEQFF. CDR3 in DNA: TGTGCCAGCAGCTTCAGCGGGACAGAGCAGTTCTTC.

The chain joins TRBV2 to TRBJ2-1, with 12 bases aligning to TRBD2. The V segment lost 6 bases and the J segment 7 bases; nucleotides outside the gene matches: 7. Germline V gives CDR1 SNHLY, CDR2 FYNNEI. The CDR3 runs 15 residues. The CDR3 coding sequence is TGTGCCAGCAGATTTCTAGCGGGGGGGCTAAATGAGCAGTTCTTC. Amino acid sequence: CASRFLAGGLNEQFF.

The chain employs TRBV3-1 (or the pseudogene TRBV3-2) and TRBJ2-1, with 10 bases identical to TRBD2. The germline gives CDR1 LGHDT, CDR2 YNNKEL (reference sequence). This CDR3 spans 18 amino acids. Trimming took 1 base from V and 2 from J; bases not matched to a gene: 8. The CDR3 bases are TGTGCCAGCAGCCAAGGAGGGCTAGCGGGAGAACCCTACAATGAGCAGTTCTTC. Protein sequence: CASSQGGLAGEPYNEQFF.

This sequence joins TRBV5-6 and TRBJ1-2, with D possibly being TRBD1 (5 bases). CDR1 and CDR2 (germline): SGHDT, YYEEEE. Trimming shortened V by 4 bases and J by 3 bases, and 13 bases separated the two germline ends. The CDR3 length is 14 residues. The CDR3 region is CASSPAGGDYGYTF. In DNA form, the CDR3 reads TGTGCCAGCAGCCCGGCGGGGGGAGACTATGGCTACACCTTC.

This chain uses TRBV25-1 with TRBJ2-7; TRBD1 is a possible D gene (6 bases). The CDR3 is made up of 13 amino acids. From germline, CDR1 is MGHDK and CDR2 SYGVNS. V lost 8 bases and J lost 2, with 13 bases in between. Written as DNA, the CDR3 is TGTGCCAGCGTTAAGACAGGCGCCTACGAGCAGTACTTC. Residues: CASVKTGAYEQYF.

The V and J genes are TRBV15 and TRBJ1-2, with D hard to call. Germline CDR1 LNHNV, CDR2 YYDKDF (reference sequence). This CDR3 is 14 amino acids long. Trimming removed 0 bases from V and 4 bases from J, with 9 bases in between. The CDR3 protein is CATSRDLMIYGYTF. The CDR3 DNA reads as TGTGCCACCAGCAGAGATTTAATGATCTATGGCTACACCTTC.

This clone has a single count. DNA of the CDR3: TGCGCCAGCAGCAACAGGGTTGGCTACACCTTC. This encodes CASSNRVGYTF. The rearrangement uses TRBV5-1 and TRBJ1-2; D may be TRBD1 (6 bases). This CDR3 region has 11 residues. The germline V and J ends were trimmed by 4 bases and 7 bases, with 8 bases remaining between them. Germline loops: CDR1 SGHRS, CDR2 YFSETQ.